One and the same sample provided the 26 T cell receptor beta chains below, sequenced in a study of cytomegalovirus exposure and HLA in healthy donors. It was with 60 Vbeta and 13 Jbeta primers that the PCR ran. Here immunoSEQ multiplex PCR was the method, and the copy in TCRdb shows in-frame clones only, minus some. The listing records just under 90,000 clones. The sample consisted of PBMCs. These receptor sequences come from a girl between 10 and 17 years old in good health and CMV-seropositive.

The V call is TRBV5-4, the J call TRBJ2-3; tentative D call: TRBD2 (6 bases). V was trimmed by 4 bases and J by 2 bases, leaving 17 bases between them. Per germline, CDR1 SGHNT and CDR2 YYREEE (reference sequence). The CDR3 length is 16 residues. The CDR3 DNA is TGTGCCAGCAGCCCGGGACTCCAAAGGTTCACAGATACGCAGTATTTT. This sequence encodes CASSPGLQRFTDTQYF.

The gene calls are TRBV29-1 and TRBJ1-1; the D gene is possibly TRBD1 (5 bases). With 4 bases removed from V and 0 bases from J, the gap between germline ends came to 9 bases. Looked up from germline, CDR1 is SQVTM and CDR2 is ANQGSEA. CDR3 length: 13 residues. CDR3 nucleotide sequence: TGCAGCGTTGGACAGCCGTTGAACACTGAAGCTTTCTTT. It is translated as CSVGQPLNTEAFF.

With respect to this clone: Within the sample, other DNA sequences also encode this same CDR3. This chain joins TRBV9 and TRBJ2-5; the D gene is possibly TRBD1 (6 bases). This CDR3 region has 15 residues. The germline V gene has CDR1 SGDLS and CDR2 YYNGEE. Deletions cut 0 bases from V and 1 base from J, with 10 bases between. CDR3 nucleotide sequence: TGTGCCAGCAGCGTAGTTGGGGGCCCCCAAGAGACCCAGTACTTC. It encodes CASSVVGGPQETQYF. Full variable domain (rest looked up from reference TRBV9 and TRBJ2-5): DSGVTQTPKHLITATGQRVTLRCSPRSGDLSVYWYQQSLDQGLQFLIQYYNGEERAKGNILERFSAQQFPDLHSELNLSSLELGDSALYFCASSVVGGPQETQYFGPGTRLLVL.

The chain employs TRBV30 and TRBJ1-1; weak D call: TRBD1 (6 bases). The CDR3 totals 14 residues. Per germline, CDR1 GTSNPN and CDR2 SVGIG (reference sequence). V lost 0 bases to trimming and J lost 3 bases, with 11 bases between them. CDR3 in amino acids: CAWSVGGSDTEAFF. As DNA, the CDR3 is TGTGCCTGGAGTGTAGGGGGATCGGACACTGAAGCTTTCTTT.

The rearrangement joins TRBV27 to TRBJ1-2, with no clear D. This CDR3 is 14 amino acids long. Germline CDR1 MNHEY, CDR2 SMNVEV (reference sequence). The V end lost 6 bases, the J end lost 0 bases, and 11 bases lay between the germline ends. The CDR3 bases are TGTGCCAGCAGCCCTAGAGGAGCTAACTATGGCTACACCTTC. Encoded protein: CASSPRGANYGYTF.

This chain joins TRBV25-1 and TRBJ1-4, with D possibly matching TRBD1 (6 bases). CDR1 and CDR2 from the germline V gene are MGHDK and SYGVNS. Deletions cut 4 bases from V and 1 base from J, with 19 bases between. The CDR3 has 18 amino acids. The CDR3 sequence: CASSAPGHLIETNEKLFF. The CDR3 coding sequence is TGTGCCAGCAGTGCGCCGGGACACCTTATTGAAACTAATGAAAAACTGTTTTTT.

The CDR3 protein is CATSRQRDRVGTQYF. In DNA, the CDR3 is TGTGCCACCAGCAGGCAGAGGGACAGAGTAGGAACGCAGTATTTT. V is TRBV15 and J is TRBJ2-3; the match to TRBD1 covers 7 bases. Germline-derived CDR1 and CDR2 are LNHNV and YYDKDF (reference sequence). The CDR3 runs 15 residues. With V trimmed by 3 bases and J by 9 bases, 12 bases remained unmatched.

This chain joins TRBV25-1 and TRBJ2-2; perhaps TRBD2 as D (6 bases). The CDR3 consists of 13 residues. CDR1 is MGHDK, CDR2 SYGVNS, per germline. V was trimmed by 4 bases and J by 6 bases, leaving 9 bases between them. This CDR3 reads CASSAGEAGELFF. The CDR3 bases are TGTGCCAGCAGTGCGGGGGAAGCCGGGGAGCTGTTTTTT. The variable domain in full, with the rest retrieved from reference TRBV25-1 and TRBJ2-2, is EADIYQTPRYLVIGTGKKITLECSQTMGHDKMYWYQQDPGMELHLIHYSYGVNSTEKGDLSSESTVSRIRTEHFPLTLESARPSHTSQYLCASSAGEAGELFFGEGSRLTVL.

This rearrangement joins TRBV9 to TRBJ2-3; TRBD2 agrees at 11 bases. The length of the CDR3 is 15 residues. Germline-derived CDR1 and CDR2 are SGDLS and YYNGEE. J lost 2 bases, V lost 6 bases, and 5 bases had no gene match. In DNA form, the CDR3 reads TGTGCCAGCACCATAGCGGGGGGGGACACAGATACGCAGTATTTT. Protein: CASTIAGGDTDTQYF.

The chain combines TRBV6-5 with TRBJ2-5; 10 bases match TRBD2. CDR3 length: 15 residues. J gave up 2 bases and V 0 bases, and 0 bases lay outside the gene matches. The germline CDR1 and CDR2 sequences are MNHEY and SVGAGI. CDR3 DNA: TGTGCCAGCAGTTACTCTAGCGGGGGGCAAGAGACCCAGTACTTC. It yields the protein CASSYSSGGQETQYF.

The rearrangement links TRBV6-1 to TRBJ2-7; D perhaps matches TRBD1 (5 bases). V lost 1 base and J lost 3, with 13 bases in between. Germline assignment: CDR1 MNHNS and CDR2 SASEGT. The CDR3 covers 15 residues. CDR3 loop: CASSEGQLWGYEQYF. DNA of the CDR3: TGTGCCAGCAGTGAAGGACAGCTTTGGGGCTACGAGCAGTACTTC.

For this clone: The junction does not match germline at one end; this may be a read error. The chain has TRBV5-1 and TRBJ2-5; no definite D call. CDR3 length: 14 residues. Germline CDR1 and CDR2: SGHRS and YFSETQ. The CDR3 protein is CASSLALSQENQYF. CDR3 in DNA: TGCGCCAGCAGCTTGGCCCTATCCCAAGAGAACCAGTACTTC. Looking up the rest from reference TRBV5-1 and TRBJ2-5 gives the full variable domain: KAGVTQTPRYLIKTRGQQVTLSCSPISGHRSVSWYQQTPGQGLQFLFEYFSETQRNKGNFPGRFSGRQFSNSRSEMNVSTLELGDSALYLCASSLALSQENQYFGPGTRLLVL.

This chain links TRBV29-1 with TRBJ2-1, with 8 positions matching TRBD1. This CDR3 is 15 amino acids long. Per germline, CDR1 SQVTM and CDR2 ANQGSEA. The junction had 5 bases not matched to a gene; V was cut back by 0 bases and J by 4 bases. CDR3 loop: CSVEEWTGPYNEQFF. CDR3 nucleotides: TGCAGCGTTGAAGAGTGGACAGGGCCATACAATGAGCAGTTCTTC.

The genes are TRBV6-1 and TRBJ2-7; D is unresolved. Germline values: CDR1 MNHNS, CDR2 SASEGT. The CDR3 runs 13 residues. CDR3 residues: CASSEQDNGPQNV. The CDR3 DNA is TGTGCCAGCAGTGAGCAAGACAACGGCCCACAGAACGTC.

The chain's CDR3 is CAWKKGWRQPQHF. In DNA, the CDR3 is TGTGCCTGGAAAAAGGGGTGGCGTCAGCCCCAGCATTTT. The rearrangement joins TRBV30 to TRBJ1-5, with D maybe TRBD1 (5 bases). Looked up from germline, CDR1 is GTSNPN and CDR2 is SVGIG (reference sequence). CDR3 size: 13 residues. The V gene lost 4 bases and the J gene lost 6 bases, with 13 bases spanning the gap.

The chain combines TRBV7-9 with TRBJ2-5; 10 bases are shared with TRBD1. CDR1 and CDR2 (germline): SEHNR, FQNEAQ (reference sequence). The junction had 10 bases not matched to a gene; V was cut back by 5 bases and J by 4 bases. The CDR3 runs 16 residues. CDR3 protein: CASSPLTGGLLETQYF. Here the CDR3 DNA reads TGTGCCAGCAGCCCCCTGACAGGGGGCCTATTAGAGACCCAGTACTTC.

The chain has TRBV4-2 and TRBJ2-2; 8 bases agree with TRBD2. This CDR3 spans 15 amino acids. The V and J ends lost 4 bases and 6 bases, in that order; junction bases with no gene match: 7. Germline loops: CDR1 LGHNA, CDR2 YNFKEQ. CDR3 coding DNA: TGTGCCAGCAGCCCCGGGACTAGTGGTGCCGGGGAGCTGTTTTTT. Protein sequence: CASSPGTSGAGELFF.

The chain links TRBV7-3 to TRBJ1-1; possibly TRBD1 for D (6 bases). The CDR3 covers 16 residues. Germline lookup yields CDR1 SGHTA and CDR2 FQGTGA. Trimming pared 5 bases from V and 4 bases from J, leaving 20 bases between. This chain's CDR3 is CASSPRGGGRGTEAFF. The CDR3 nucleotides read TGTGCCAGCAGCCCCAGGGGAGGGGGAAGGGGCACTGAAGCTTTCTTT.

The chain uses TRBV30 and TRBJ1-4, with 9 nucleotides matching TRBD1. This CDR3 has 14 amino acids. Trimming removed 3 bases from V and 8 bases from J; junction bases left unmatched: 7. The germline CDR1 and CDR2 sequences are GTSNPN and SVGIG (reference sequence). The CDR3 reads CAWSLGTGMEKLFF. The CDR3 DNA sequence: TGTGCCTGGAGCCTCGGGACAGGGATGGAAAAACTGTTTTTT.

The CDR3 DNA reads as TGCGCCAGCGGGGGGGCAGAGGGCTACACCTTC. Residues: CASGGAEGYTF. V and J are TRBV4-1 and TRBJ1-2; the D gene is possibly TRBD1 (6 bases). With 8 bases removed from V and 8 bases from J, the gap between germline ends came to 12 bases. This CDR3 contains 11 residues. Germline V gives CDR1 MGHRA, CDR2 YSYEKL.

The rearrangement uses TRBV6-1 and TRBJ2-7; 16 bases are shared with TRBD2. Per germline, CDR1 MNHNS and CDR2 SASEGT. The CDR3 is 16 residues long. V was clipped by 3 bases and J by 4 bases; unmatched bases: 3. This CDR3 reads CASSDGTSGGAYEQYV. The CDR3 nucleotides read TGTGCCAGCAGTGACGGGACTAGCGGGGGGGCTTACGAGCAGTACGTC.

This chain links TRBV2 with TRBJ2-7; 13 positions agree with TRBD2. The germline gives CDR1 SNHLY, CDR2 FYNNEI. Trimming cost V 0 bases and J 2 bases; bases outside gene matches: 7. The CDR3 loop spans 18 amino acids. For the CDR3, the DNA is TGTGCCAGCAGTGAAGCGAGAAGACTAGCGGGGGGCCCCTACGAGCAGTACTTC. It specifies CASSEARRLAGGPYEQYF.

V gene TRBV4-3 combines with J gene TRBJ2-5; 7 bases agree with TRBD2. Unmatched junction bases numbered 11, after V lost 4 bases and J lost 3 bases. The germline gives CDR1 LGHNA, CDR2 YSLEER. The CDR3 is 16 amino acids. CDR3 region: CASSPSWGGWKETQYF. The CDR3, as DNA: TGCGCCAGCAGCCCCTCCTGGGGGGGGTGGAAAGAGACCCAGTACTTC.

The chain employs TRBV5-1 and TRBJ2-5, with D possibly being TRBD1 (6 bases). Germline V gives CDR1 SGHRS, CDR2 YFSETQ. V lost 0 bases to trimming and J lost 5 bases, with 14 bases between them. There are 15 residues in the CDR3. CDR3 residues: CASSLAAGAVETQYF. The CDR3 DNA reads as TGCGCCAGCAGCTTGGCGGCAGGGGCCGTTGAGACCCAGTACTTC.

The CDR3 spells CASRTSGGATDTQYF. CDR3 in DNA: TGTGCCAGCAGAACTAGCGGGGGGGCCACAGATACGCAGTATTTT. This chain joins TRBV6-1 and TRBJ2-3; 13 bases are a match to TRBD2. V dropped 6 bases and J dropped 2; count of bases not matched to a gene: 2. The CDR3 is made up of 15 amino acids. Germline V gene data show CDR1 as MNHNS and CDR2 as SASEGT.

The chain uses TRBV5-1 and TRBJ1-1; 7 bases fit TRBD1. After removal of 3 bases from V and 5 bases from J, the junction contained 4 bases not matched to a gene. Per the germline V gene, CDR1 is SGHRS and CDR2 is YFSETQ. This CDR3 spans 13 amino acids. The DNA of the CDR3 is TGCGCCAGCAGCTCGACAGGGTGGACTGAAGCTTTCTTT. Its protein is CASSSTGWTEAFF.